Listed below are T cell receptor beta chains from one sample, sequenced in a study of shared clonotypes between healthy human individuals. Measured with immunoSEQ multiplex PCR; TCRdb has only the in-frame clones, and not every one. The data hold some 1,600,000 clones, with 95% to 99% observed a single time. Material: naive CD4+ T cells sorted from blood. The receptors derive from a man aged 30 to 45 in good health. The CDR3 runs from the conserved cysteine through the conserved F or W. D genes are given only for firm matches. Clone size appears in some rows only: once, few, many, or a class for an expanded clone.

J | size | length | V | D | DNA | CDR3
TRBJ2-7 | . | 13 | TRBV23-1 | TRBD2 | TGCGCCAGGACCTATAGCGGGACGTACGAGCAGTACTTC | CARTYSGTYEQYF
TRBJ1-2 | . | 15 | TRBV6-5 | TRBD1 | TGTGCCAGCAGTTATTCGACAGGGGGCCACTATGGCTACACCTTC | CASSYSTGGHYGYTF
TRBJ2-1 | . | 16 | TRBV9 | TRBD2 | TGTGCCAGCAGCGTAGTCAGGACTAGCGGATACAATGAGCAGTTCTTC | CASSVVRTSGYNEQFF
TRBJ2-1 | once | 13 | TRBV6-1 | . | TGTGCCAGCAGTGAAGTGGGTTACAATGAGCAGTTCTTC | CASSEVGYNEQFF
TRBJ2-7 | once | 14 | TRBV18 | . | TGTGCCAGCTCGCCGACAGAGAGCTCCTACGAGCAGTACTTC | CASSPTESSYEQYF
TRBJ2-7 | once | 11 | TRBV29-1 | . | TGCAGCGTGGTACTGAGCTGCGAGCAGTACTTC | CSVVLSCEQYF
TRBJ1-5 | . | 15 | TRBV28 | . | TGTGCCAGCAGTTTGGTTCCACAGGGTGGTCAGCCCCAGCATTTT | CASSLVPQGGQPQHF
TRBJ1-5 | . | 14 | TRBV7-9 | . | TGTGCCAGCAGCCCTTTGGGTCCCAATCAGCCCCAGCATTTT | CASSPLGPNQPQHF
TRBJ2-7 | . | 16 | TRBV5-1 | TRBD2 | TGCGCCAGCAGCTTCGTCAGCGGGAGGCAAACCGGGGAGCAGTACTTC | CASSFVSGRQTGEQYF
TRBJ2-1 | . | 15 | TRBV6-1 | . | TGTGCCAGCAGTGCCCGTGAGGCGCCTAGCAATGAGCAGTTCTTC | CASSAREAPSNEQFF
TRBJ2-1 | . | 13 | TRBV7-8 | . | TGTGCCAGCAGCCGGAACAGGGCCAATGAGCAGTTCTTC | CASSRNRANEQFF
TRBJ2-1 | . | 15 | TRBV6-5 | . | TGTGCCAGCAGTTACCATAGTACGGGGGCTAATGAGCAGTTCTTC | CASSYHSTGANEQFF
TRBJ2-3 | . | 14 | TRBV13 | . | TGTGCCAGCACCTCAGACTCGAACACAGATACGCAGTATTTT | CASTSDSNTDTQYF